This entry describes one T cell receptor beta chain. This sample was included in a study of shared clonotypes between healthy human individuals. CD4+ cells underwent separation, giving CD45RA+ naive and CD45RA-negative memory subsets. The assay was immunoSEQ multiplex PCR, and TCRdb's table has in-frame clones only and misses some. The sample carries approximately 2,300,000 clones, 92% recorded once. The sequencing sample was made of naive CD4+ T cells from PBMCs. Sample subset: CD45RA+ positively selected. This TCR derives from a man aged 18 to 35 in good health. Some clones in this sample may be carry-over from other donors' samples.

The CDR3 coding sequence is TGTGCCAGTAGTATAGAAGATTGGGCCAACGTCCTGACTTTC. It yields the protein CASSIEDWANVLTF. The chain has TRBV19 and TRBJ2-6; no firm D call. With 0 bases removed from V and 5 bases from J, the gap between germline ends came to 5 bases. The CDR3 consists of 14 residues. Germline-derived CDR1 and CDR2 are LNHDA and SQIVND (reference sequence).